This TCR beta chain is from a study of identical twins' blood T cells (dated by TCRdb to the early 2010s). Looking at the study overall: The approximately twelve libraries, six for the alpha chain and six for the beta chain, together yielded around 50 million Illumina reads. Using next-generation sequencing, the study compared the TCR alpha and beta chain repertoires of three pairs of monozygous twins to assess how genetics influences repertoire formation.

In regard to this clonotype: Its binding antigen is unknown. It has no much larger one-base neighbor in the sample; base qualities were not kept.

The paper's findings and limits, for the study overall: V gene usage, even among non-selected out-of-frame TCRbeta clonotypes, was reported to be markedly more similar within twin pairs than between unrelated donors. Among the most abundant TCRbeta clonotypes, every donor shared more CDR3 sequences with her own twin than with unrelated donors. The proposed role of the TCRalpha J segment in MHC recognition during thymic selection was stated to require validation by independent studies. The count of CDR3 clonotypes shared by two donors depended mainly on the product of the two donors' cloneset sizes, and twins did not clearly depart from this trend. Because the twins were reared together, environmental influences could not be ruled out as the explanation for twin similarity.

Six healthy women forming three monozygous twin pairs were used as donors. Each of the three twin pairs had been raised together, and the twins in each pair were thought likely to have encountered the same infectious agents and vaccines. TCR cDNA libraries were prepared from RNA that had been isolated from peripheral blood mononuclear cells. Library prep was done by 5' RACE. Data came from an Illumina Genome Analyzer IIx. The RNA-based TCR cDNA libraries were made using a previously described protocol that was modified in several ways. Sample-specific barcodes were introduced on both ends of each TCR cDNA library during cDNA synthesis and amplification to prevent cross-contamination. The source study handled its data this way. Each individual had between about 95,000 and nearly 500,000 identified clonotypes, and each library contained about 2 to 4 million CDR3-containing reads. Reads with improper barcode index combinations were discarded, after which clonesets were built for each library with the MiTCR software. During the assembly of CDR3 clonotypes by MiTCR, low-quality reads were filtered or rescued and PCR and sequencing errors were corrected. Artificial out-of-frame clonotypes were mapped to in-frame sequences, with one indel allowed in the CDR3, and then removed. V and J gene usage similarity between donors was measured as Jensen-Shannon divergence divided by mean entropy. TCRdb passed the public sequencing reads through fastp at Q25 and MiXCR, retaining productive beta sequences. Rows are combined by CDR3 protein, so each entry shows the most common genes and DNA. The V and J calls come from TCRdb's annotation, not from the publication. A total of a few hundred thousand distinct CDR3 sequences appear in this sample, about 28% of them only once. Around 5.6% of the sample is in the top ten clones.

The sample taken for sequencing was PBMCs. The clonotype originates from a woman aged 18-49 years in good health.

CDR3 loop: CASRVEGAVNTEAFF. The DNA reads as follows: TGCGCCAGCAGAGTAGAGGGGGCCGTGAACACTGAAGCTTTCTTT. The chain is assembled from TRBV5-1 and TRBJ1-1; TRBD1 lines up with 7 middle nucleotides. The CDR3 covers 15 residues, taking in both the cysteine and the phenylalanine. Solely the CDR3 DNA is kept, with 45 bases framed from the first base. The germline V end is reduced by 5 bases and the J end by 0 bases; junction bases left unmatched: 7. In the germline V gene, CDR1 corresponds to SGHRS and CDR2 to YFSETQ.